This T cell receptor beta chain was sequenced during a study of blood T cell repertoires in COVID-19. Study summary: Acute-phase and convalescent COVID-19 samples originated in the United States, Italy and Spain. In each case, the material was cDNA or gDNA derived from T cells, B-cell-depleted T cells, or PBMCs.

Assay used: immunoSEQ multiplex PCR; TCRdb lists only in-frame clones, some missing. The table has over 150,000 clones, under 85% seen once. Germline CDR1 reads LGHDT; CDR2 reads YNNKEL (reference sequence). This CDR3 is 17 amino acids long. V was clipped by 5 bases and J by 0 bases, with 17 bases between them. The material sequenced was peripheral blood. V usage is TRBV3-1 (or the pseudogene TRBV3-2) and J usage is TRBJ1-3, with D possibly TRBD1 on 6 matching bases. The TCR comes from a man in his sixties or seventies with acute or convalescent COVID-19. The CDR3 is CASSIRGGDSSGNTIYF. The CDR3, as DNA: TGTGCCAGCAGCATCCGGGGGGGCGATAGCTCTGGAAACACCATATATTTT.